Listed here is a single TCR beta chain. This may be a read error, as it is one base from a much larger clone. This CDR3 region has 13 residues. Germline values: CDR1 WSHSY, CDR2 SAAADI. V dropped 5 bases and J dropped 4; count of bases not matched to a gene: 2. Original processing notes: Amplification of reference gene primers provided the estimated nucleated cell counts. Sequencing used immunoSEQ multiplex PCR; TCRdb keeps in-frame clones, though not all of them. Clonal size and the V and J genes are those of that table, whereas D and trimming came from the DNA. The sample has some 200,000 clones; 70% to 85% are singletons. The data originate from a study of blood T cell repertoires in COVID-19. Study-level background: The origin of the acute and convalescent COVID-19 samples was the United States, Italy and Spain. PBMCs, B-cell-depleted T cells, or T cells were the source of the cDNA or gDNA that made up the material.

The receptor comes from a woman older than 75 with acute or convalescent COVID-19. The chain combines TRBV10-2 with TRBJ1-5; 7 positions match TRBD1. The sequenced material came from peripheral blood. In DNA, the CDR3 is TGCGCCAGCAGTCCGACAGGGAATCAGCCCCAGCATTTT. Translated, it gives CASSPTGNQPQHF.